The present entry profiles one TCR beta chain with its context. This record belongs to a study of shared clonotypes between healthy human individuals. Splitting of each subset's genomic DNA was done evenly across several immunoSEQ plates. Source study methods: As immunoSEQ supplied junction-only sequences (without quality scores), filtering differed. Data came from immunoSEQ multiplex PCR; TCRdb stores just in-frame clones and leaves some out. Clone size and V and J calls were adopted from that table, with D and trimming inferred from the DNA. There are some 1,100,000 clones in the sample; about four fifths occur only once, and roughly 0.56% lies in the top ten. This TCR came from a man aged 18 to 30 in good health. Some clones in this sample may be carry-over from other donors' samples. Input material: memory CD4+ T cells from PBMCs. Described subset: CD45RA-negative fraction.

The CDR3 is CASSFYGNYGYTF. CDR3 DNA sequence: TGTGCCAGCAGTTTCTACGGGAACTATGGCTACACCTTC. The V gene is TRBV27, the J gene TRBJ1-2; no reliable D call. Germline loops: CDR1 MNHEY, CDR2 SMNVEV (reference sequence). V lost 3 bases to trimming and J lost 2 bases, with 7 bases between them. The CDR3 covers 13 residues.